The 30 T cell receptor beta chains below were found in one sample sequenced in a study of human T cells and chemical hapten exposure. Documented time point: patch test 1, 2 weeks after DPC sensitization. The treatment denotes: therapeutic diphenylcyclopropenone sensitization with weekly scalp DPC. TCRdb ran MiXCR on the RACE reads and lists one entry per CDR3 protein. The table has 350,000 or so distinct CDR3 sequences, under 8% seen once. The sequenced sample was whole blood, obtained in connection with sensitization to the hapten diphenylcyclopropenone (DPC). Source of these receptors: a young woman with alopecia areata. Some clones in this sample may be carry-over from other donors' samples.

This clonotype was observed many times. This chain joins TRBV12-5 and TRBJ1-1, with 7 bases fitting TRBD1. CDR1 LGHNT and CDR2 FRNRAP come from the germline V gene. With V trimmed by 7 bases and J by 4 bases, 15 bases remained unmatched. This CDR3 has 16 amino acids. The CDR3 sequence: CASAMIVTGSITEAFF. Here the CDR3 DNA reads TGTGCTAGTGCCATGATCGTGACAGGGTCGATCACTGAAGCTTTCTTT.

This clonotype has a handful of counts. The chain links TRBV20-1 to TRBJ1-5; no clear D. This CDR3 contains 13 residues. The germline CDR1 and CDR2 sequences are DFQATT and SNEGSKA (reference sequence). V dropped 4 bases and J dropped 2 bases, with 9 bases sitting between them. CDR3 region: CSANGHGNQPQHF. CDR3 nucleotides: TGCAGTGCTAACGGGCACGGCAATCAGCCCCAGCATTTT.

There are a few counts of this clonotype. This chain links TRBV6-2 or TRBV6-3 with TRBJ2-3, with TRBD2 matching over 10 bases. V lost 6 bases, J lost 2 bases, and 8 bases stayed unmatched. The CDR3 has 16 residues. Germline CDR1 and CDR2: MNHEY and SVGEGT. The CDR3 sequence is CASRGLAGATTDTQYF. CDR3 DNA: TGTGCCAGCAGGGGTCTAGCGGGGGCCACCACAGATACGCAGTATTTT.

This clonotype was counted a few times. The chain joins TRBV5-1 to TRBJ1-1, with D perhaps TRBD1 (5 bases). Trimming removed 2 bases from V and 4 bases from J, with 15 bases in between. The CDR3 sequence is 15 residues long. Germline loops: CDR1 SGHRS, CDR2 YFSETQ. The CDR3 spells CASSLTGTLATEAFF. In DNA, the CDR3 is TGCGCCAGCAGCTTAACCGGGACCCTAGCCACTGAAGCTTTCTTT.

The CDR3 region is CSVVAWDRGPDTQYF. In nucleotides, the CDR3 is TGCAGCGTTGTGGCCTGGGACAGGGGCCCAGATACGCAGTATTTT. J is TRBJ2-3 and V is TRBV29-1; 10 bases fit TRBD1. This CDR3 region has 15 residues. With 4 bases clipped from V and 4 bases from J, the junction kept 8 bases outside the gene matches. Germline V gene sequence: CDR1 SQVTM, CDR2 ANQGSEA.

This clonotype was detected only a few times. This chain uses TRBV29-1 with TRBJ2-7; D possibly corresponds to TRBD1 (5 bases). V was clipped by 4 bases and J by 6 bases, with 19 bases between them. Germline V CDR1 and CDR2: SQVTM, ANQGSEA. The CDR3 loop spans 14 amino acids. This chain's CDR3 is CSVAEATVSTEQYF. For the CDR3, the DNA is TGCAGCGTTGCAGAGGCGACAGTCAGCACCGAGCAGTACTTC.

The V gene is TRBV3-1, the J gene TRBJ2-2; D is unclear. The CDR3 sequence is 14 residues long. Trimming took off 4 bases at V and 2 bases at J, with 8 bases between the two ends. Germline CDR1 reads LGHDT; CDR2 reads YNNKEL (reference sequence). DNA for the CDR3: TGTGCCAGCAGCCCCAAGCCCAACACCGGGGAGCTGTTTTTT. As protein: CASSPKPNTGELFF.

This clonotype turned up a few times. The rearrangement links TRBV20-1 to TRBJ2-3, with a weak D call TRBD2 (6 bases). The CDR3 has 15 amino acids. Germline lookup yields CDR1 DFQATT and CDR2 SNEGSKA (reference sequence). V lost 0 bases to trimming and J lost 6 bases, with 16 bases between them. CDR3 nucleotide sequence: TGCAGTGCTAGAGATTGGGGCGGAGGGTCCGATACGCAGTATTTT. Its protein is CSARDWGGGSDTQYF.

This clonotype was detected many times. This sequence joins TRBV20-1 and TRBJ2-1; maybe TRBD2 (5 bases). Germline CDR1 is DFQATT and CDR2 is SNEGSKA (reference sequence). V was trimmed by 0 bases and J by 7 bases, leaving 19 bases between them. The length of the CDR3 is 16 residues. The CDR3 loop reads CSARDGVEGAPNEQFF. In nucleotides, the CDR3 is TGCAGTGCTAGAGATGGAGTCGAGGGAGCACCTAATGAGCAGTTCTTC.

The DNA for the CDR3 is TGCAGTCAGCGACAGGGCAGCTACGAGCAGTACTTC. This translates into CSQRQGSYEQYF. The chain combines TRBV20-1 with TRBJ2-7; 7 positions agree with TRBD1. The CDR3 runs 12 residues. CDR1 is DFQATT and CDR2 is SNEGSKA in the germline V gene (reference sequence). J lost 3 bases, V lost 8 bases, and 7 bases had no gene match.

Ten or more counts support this clonotype. The V call is TRBV7-8, the J call TRBJ2-6; D not resolved. The CDR3 covers 18 residues. Trimming removed 5 bases at V and 0 bases at J, with 17 bases between. CDR1 is SGHVS, CDR2 FQNEAQ, per germline. For the CDR3, the DNA is TGTGCCAGCAGCCATACCCCCACCTTTTACTCTGGGGCCAACGTCCTGACTTTC. It is translated as CASSHTPTFYSGANVLTF.

This clonotype was seen repeatedly, ten times or more. The rearrangement joins TRBV19 to TRBJ2-1; a weak D match, TRBD2 (7 bases). CDR3 size: 16 residues. From germline, CDR1 is LNHDA and CDR2 SQIVND (reference sequence). V was pared by 10 bases and J by 4 bases, with 23 bases between. The CDR3 reads CATTGGRGSVYNEQFF. For the CDR3, the DNA is TGTGCCACCACGGGGGGCCGGGGCTCTGTATACAATGAGCAGTTCTTC.

This clonotype was recorded a few times. The V gene is TRBV29-1, the J gene TRBJ1-2, with no clear D. This CDR3 has 13 amino acids. With 2 bases removed from V and 8 bases from J, the gap between germline ends came to 15 bases. Germline values: CDR1 SQVTM, CDR2 ANQGSEA. The CDR3 spells CSVERPGPGGYTF. As DNA, the CDR3 is TGCAGCGTTGAACGGCCCGGACCAGGAGGCTACACCTTC.

This clonotype appeared a single time. A read error may account for a junction end that differs from germline. V is TRBV9 and J is TRBJ2-1, with a tentative D call TRBD1 (6 bases). The CDR3 runs to 14 residues. The germline V gene encodes CDR1 SGDLS and CDR2 YYNGEE. For the CDR3, the DNA is TGTGCCAGCAGCGCCCAGGACAGTTACAATGAGCAGTTCTTT. Amino acids: CASSAQDSYNEQFF. Full variable domain (missing parts from reference TRBV9 and TRBJ2-1): DSGVTQTPKHLITATGQRVTLRCSPRSGDLSVYWYQQSLDQGLQFLIQYYNGEERAKGNILERFSAQQFPDLHSELNLSSLELGDSALYFCASSAQDSYNEQFFGPGTRLTVL.

This clonotype was picked up a small number of times. The genes are TRBV2 and TRBJ1-6; a weak D match, TRBD1 (6 bases). Germline V CDR1 and CDR2: SNHLY, FYNNEI. Trimming took 5 bases from V and 7 from J, leaving 15 bases between them. There are 15 residues in the CDR3. The CDR3 spells CASSTGHLSNSPLHF. In DNA, the CDR3 is TGTGCCAGCAGTACAGGGCATCTCTCCAATTCACCCCTCCACTTT.

There are many counts of this clonotype. V gene TRBV7-6 combines with J gene TRBJ1-6; TRBD1 might be the D (5 bases). The CDR3 covers 13 residues. Germline CDR1 SGHVS, CDR2 FNYEAQ. With 4 bases removed from V and 10 bases from J, the gap between germline ends came to 11 bases. CDR3 nucleotides: TGTGCCAGCAGCTCTCAAGACAGATCACCCCTCCACTTT. Its protein product is CASSSQDRSPLHF. Together with reference TRBV7-6 and TRBJ1-6, the CDR3 gives the full variable domain: GAGVSQSPRYKVTKRGQDVALRCDPISGHVSLYWYRQALGQGPEFLTYFNYEAQQDKSGLPNDRFSAERPEGSISTLTIQRTEQRDSAMYRCASSSQDRSPLHFGNGTRLTVT.

The chain carries TRBV27 and TRBJ2-3; possibly TRBD1 or TRBD2 for D (5 bases each). The germline gives CDR1 MNHEY, CDR2 SMNVEV (reference sequence). CDR3 length: 15 residues. Trimming removed 3 bases from V and 0 bases from J, with 10 bases in between. Written as DNA, the CDR3 is TGTGCCAGCAGTTTTCAGGGACGGAGCACAGATACGCAGTATTTT. Encoded protein: CASSFQGRSTDTQYF.

This clonotype appeared many times. V and J are TRBV29-1 and TRBJ2-1; tentatively, D is TRBD2 (7 bases). CDR3 size: 15 residues. CDR1 is SQVTM and CDR2 is ANQGSEA in the germline V gene. Trimming took off 3 bases at V and 2 bases at J, with 14 bases between the two ends. CDR3: CSVEFRGAAYNEQFF. Here the CDR3 DNA reads TGCAGCGTTGAGTTTCGGGGGGCCGCCTACAATGAGCAGTTCTTC.

As to this clonotype: Relative to the germline gene, one junction end is altered; a read error may explain this. The chain has TRBV20-1 and TRBJ2-3; possible D gene TRBD2, 5 bases. The CDR3 is made up of 14 amino acids. CDR1 and CDR2 (germline): DFQATT, SNEGSKA (reference sequence). The CDR3 DNA sequence: TGCAGTGTTAGAAATAGCGTTAGCACAGATACGCAGTATTTT. Residues: CSVRNSVSTDTQYF.

The V gene is TRBV6-6, the J gene TRBJ1-2; tentatively, D is TRBD1 (5 bases). This CDR3 region has 15 residues. Deletions cut 5 bases from V and 9 bases from J, with 22 bases between. Germline CDR1 reads MNHNY; CDR2 reads SVGAGI (reference sequence). The chain's CDR3 is CASSPPPATGRSYTF. The CDR3 DNA sequence: TGTGCCAGCAGTCCTCCCCCAGCGACGGGGCGAAGCTACACCTTC.

In its sample, this clonotype was seen a few times. As DNA, the CDR3 is TGTGCCATCAGTGACAGAGTAAACACTGAAGCTTTCTTT. Its protein is CAISDRVNTEAFF. The V call is TRBV10-3, the J call TRBJ1-1; the D is unclear. Trimming left V 3 bases short and J 2 bases short, with 7 bases between. Germline V lookup: CDR1 ENHRY, CDR2 SYGVKD. CDR3 length: 13 amino acids.

This clonotype was counted ten times or more. The genes are TRBV5-1 and TRBJ2-3, with TRBD2 identical over 8 bases. The CDR3 is 16 residues long. V was clipped by 6 bases and J by 4 bases; unmatched bases: 13. Germline V gene data show CDR1 as SGHRS and CDR2 as YFSETQ. The CDR3 spells CASTDGGTSTADTQYF. CDR3 bases: TGCGCCAGCACGGATGGCGGGACTAGTACGGCAGATACGCAGTATTTT. The whole variable domain, filled in from reference TRBV5-1 and TRBJ2-3, reads KAGVTQTPRYLIKTRGQQVTLSCSPISGHRSVSWYQQTPGQGLQFLFEYFSETQRNKGNFPGRFSGRQFSNSRSEMNVSTLELGDSALYLCASTDGGTSTADTQYFGPGTRLTVL.

As DNA, the CDR3 is TGTGCCAGCAGCCGCGGCACTCTCCCCGAAAAACTGTTTTTT. Translated: CASSRGTLPEKLFF. V is TRBV3-1 and J is TRBJ1-4; no reliable D call. V was trimmed by 4 bases and J by 8 bases, leaving 14 bases between them. This CDR3 comprises 14 residues. Germline CDR1 LGHDT, CDR2 YNNKEL (reference sequence).

This clonotype was seen ten or more times. CDR3 residues: CSVGVDTTGRDGYTF. In nucleotides, the CDR3 is TGCAGCGTTGGGGTGGACACTACCGGTAGGGATGGCTACACCTTC. The genes are TRBV29-1 and TRBJ1-2; D might be TRBD1 (5 bases). Trimming took 4 bases from V and 6 from J, leaving 21 bases between them. The CDR3 is made up of 15 amino acids. Germline CDR1 reads SQVTM; CDR2 reads ANQGSEA.

This clonotype was seen more than once but under ten times. This sequence joins TRBV7-2 and TRBJ2-5; tentatively, D is TRBD1 (5 bases). V gave up 7 bases and J gave up 4 bases, with 22 bases separating them. CDR3 size: 16 residues. Looked up from germline, CDR1 is SGHTA and CDR2 is FQGNSA. CDR3 in DNA: TGTGCCAGCAACACCCTTTCAGGGTTACTCCGAGAGACCCAGTACTTC. It encodes CASNTLSGLLRETQYF.

This clonotype was counted many times. This chain links TRBV21-1 with TRBJ2-3. TRBV21-1 has pseudogene status. This CDR3 contains 15 residues. The CDR3 here is CASSKESGCTDTQYF. The CDR3 DNA reads TGTGCCAGCAGCAAAGAGTCGGGGTGCACAGATACGCAGTATTTT.

Ten or more counts support this clonotype. The chain has TRBV7-9 and TRBJ2-7, with TRBD1 matching over 9 bases. CDR1 SEHNR and CDR2 FQNEAQ come from the germline V gene (reference sequence). J was trimmed by 1 base and V by 3 bases; bases with no gene match: 16. The CDR3 extends over 19 amino acids. This CDR3 reads CASSLRGNRGRQYSYEQYF. The CDR3 DNA is TGTGCCAGCAGCTTGCGTGGGAACAGGGGGCGGCAATATTCCTACGAGCAGTACTTC.

The chain is built from TRBV6-2 or TRBV6-3 and TRBJ2-3; 12 nucleotides align to TRBD2. This CDR3 has 16 amino acids. Germline V gene data show CDR1 as MNHEY and CDR2 as SVGEGT. V was pared by 0 bases and J by 5 bases, with 3 bases of the junction left unmatched. The CDR3 bases are TGTGCCAGCAGTTACTCGACTAGCGGGGGTCGAGATACGCAGTATTTT. Protein sequence: CASSYSTSGGRDTQYF.

This clonotype came up a few times. V usage is TRBV6-6 and J usage is TRBJ2-2; 14 bases agree with TRBD2. CDR3 length: 18 amino acids. The V gene end was trimmed by 4 bases and the J gene end by 1 base; junction bases not matched to a gene: 5. Germline V CDR1 and CDR2: MNHNY, SVGAGI (reference sequence). The CDR3 spells CASSSSGTSGGNTGELFF. For the CDR3, the DNA is TGTGCCAGCAGTTCCTCCGGGACTAGCGGGGGGAACACCGGGGAGCTGTTTTTT.

This chain uses TRBV7-8 with TRBJ2-2; D perhaps matches TRBD1 (6 bases). The CDR3 contains 15 residues. V was clipped by 3 bases and J by 1 base, with 9 bases between them. Germline V lookup: CDR1 SGHVS, CDR2 FQNEAQ. CDR3 loop: CASSFDRLNTGELFF. The CDR3 DNA follows: TGTGCCAGCAGCTTCGACAGGCTGAACACCGGGGAGCTGTTTTTT.